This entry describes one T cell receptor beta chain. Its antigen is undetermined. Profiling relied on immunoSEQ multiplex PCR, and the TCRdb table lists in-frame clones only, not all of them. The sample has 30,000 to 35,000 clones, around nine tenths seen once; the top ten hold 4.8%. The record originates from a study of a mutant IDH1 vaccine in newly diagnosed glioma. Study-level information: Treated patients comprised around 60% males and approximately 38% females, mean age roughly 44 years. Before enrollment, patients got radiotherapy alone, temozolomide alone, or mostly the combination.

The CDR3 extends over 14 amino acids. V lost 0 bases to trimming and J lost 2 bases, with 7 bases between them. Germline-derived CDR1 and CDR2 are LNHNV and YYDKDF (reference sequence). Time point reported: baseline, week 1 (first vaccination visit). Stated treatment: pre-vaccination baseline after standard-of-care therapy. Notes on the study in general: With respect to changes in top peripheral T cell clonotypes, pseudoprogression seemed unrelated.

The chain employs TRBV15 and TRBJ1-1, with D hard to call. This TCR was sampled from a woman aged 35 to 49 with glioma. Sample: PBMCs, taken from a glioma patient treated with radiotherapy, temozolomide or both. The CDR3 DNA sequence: TGTGCCACCAGCAGAGATCACAGCAACACTGAAGCTTTCTTT. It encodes CATSRDHSNTEAFF.